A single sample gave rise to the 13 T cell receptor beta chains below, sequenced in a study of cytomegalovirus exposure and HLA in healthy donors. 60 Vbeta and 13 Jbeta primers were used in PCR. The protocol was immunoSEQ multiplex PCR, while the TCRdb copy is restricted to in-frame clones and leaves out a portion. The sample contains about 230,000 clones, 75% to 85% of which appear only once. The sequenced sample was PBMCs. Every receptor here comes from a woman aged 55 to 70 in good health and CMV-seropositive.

The DNA for the CDR3 is TGTGCCAGCTCAATGGACAGGGTTAACAATCAGCCCCAGCATTTT. Amino acid sequence: CASSMDRVNNQPQHF. The chain carries TRBV18 and TRBJ1-5, with 8 bases matching TRBD1. Germline trimming cut 5 bases from V and 3 bases from J; bases unmatched to any gene: 6. This CDR3 has 15 residues. Germline CDR1 KGHSH, CDR2 LQKENI.

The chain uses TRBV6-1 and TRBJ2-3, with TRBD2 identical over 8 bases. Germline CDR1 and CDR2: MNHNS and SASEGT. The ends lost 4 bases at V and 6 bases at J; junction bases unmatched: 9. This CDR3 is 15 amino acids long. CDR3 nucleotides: TGTGCCAGCAGTGTTAATAAGCGGGAGTCCGATACGCAGTATTTT. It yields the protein CASSVNKRESDTQYF.

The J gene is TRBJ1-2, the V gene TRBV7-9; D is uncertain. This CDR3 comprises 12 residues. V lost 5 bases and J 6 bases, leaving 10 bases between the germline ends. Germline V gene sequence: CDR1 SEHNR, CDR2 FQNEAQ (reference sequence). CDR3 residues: CASSLDSDGYTF. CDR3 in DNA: TGTGCCAGCAGCCTAGACTCTGATGGCTACACCTTC.

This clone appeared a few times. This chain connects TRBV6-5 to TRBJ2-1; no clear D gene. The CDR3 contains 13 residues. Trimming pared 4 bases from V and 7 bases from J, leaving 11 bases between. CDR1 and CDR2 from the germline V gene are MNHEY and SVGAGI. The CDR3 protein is CASSSPNGNEQFF. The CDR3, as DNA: TGTGCCAGCAGTTCCCCGAACGGGAATGAGCAGTTCTTC.

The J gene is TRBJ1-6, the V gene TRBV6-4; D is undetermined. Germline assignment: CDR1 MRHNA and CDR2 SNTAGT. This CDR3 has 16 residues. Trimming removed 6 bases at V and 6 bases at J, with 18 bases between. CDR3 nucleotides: TGTGCCAGCAGCGCACCCTGGAGTCCGAGTAATTCACCCCTCCACTTT. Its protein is CASSAPWSPSNSPLHF.

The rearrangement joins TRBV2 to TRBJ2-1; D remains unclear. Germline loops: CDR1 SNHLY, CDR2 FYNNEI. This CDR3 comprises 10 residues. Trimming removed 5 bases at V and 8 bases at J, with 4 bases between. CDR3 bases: TGTGCCAGCAGTCAGTATGAGCAGTTCTTC. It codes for CASSQYEQFF.

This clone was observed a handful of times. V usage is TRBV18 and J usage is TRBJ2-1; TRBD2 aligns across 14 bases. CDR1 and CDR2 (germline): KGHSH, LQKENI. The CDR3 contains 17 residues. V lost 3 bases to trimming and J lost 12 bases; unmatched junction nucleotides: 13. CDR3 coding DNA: TGTGCCAGCTCACCTACAATAACGGGACTAGCGGGAGTTGGGCAGTTCTTC. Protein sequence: CASSPTITGLAGVGQFF.

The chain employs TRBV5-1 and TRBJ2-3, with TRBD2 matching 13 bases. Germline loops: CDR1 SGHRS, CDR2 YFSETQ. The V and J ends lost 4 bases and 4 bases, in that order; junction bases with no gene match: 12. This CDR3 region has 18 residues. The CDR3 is CASSTRTSGGKGSDTQYF. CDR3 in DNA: TGCGCCAGCAGCACCCGGACTAGCGGGGGAAAGGGGTCAGATACGCAGTATTTT. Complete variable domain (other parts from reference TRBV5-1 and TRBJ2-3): KAGVTQTPRYLIKTRGQQVTLSCSPISGHRSVSWYQQTPGQGLQFLFEYFSETQRNKGNFPGRFSGRQFSNSRSEMNVSTLELGDSALYLCASSTRTSGGKGSDTQYFGPGTRLTVL.

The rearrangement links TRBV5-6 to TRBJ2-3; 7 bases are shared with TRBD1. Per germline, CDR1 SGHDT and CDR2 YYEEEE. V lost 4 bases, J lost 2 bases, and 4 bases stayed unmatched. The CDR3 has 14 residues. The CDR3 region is CASSLDRVTDTQYF. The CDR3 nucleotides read TGTGCCAGCAGCCTTGACAGGGTCACAGATACGCAGTATTTT.

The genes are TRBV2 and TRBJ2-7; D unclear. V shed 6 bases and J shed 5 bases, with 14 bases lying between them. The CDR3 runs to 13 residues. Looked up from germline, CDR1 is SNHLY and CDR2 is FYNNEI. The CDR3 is CASRVNRVDEQYF. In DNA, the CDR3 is TGTGCCAGCAGAGTAAACCGGGTTGACGAGCAGTACTTC.

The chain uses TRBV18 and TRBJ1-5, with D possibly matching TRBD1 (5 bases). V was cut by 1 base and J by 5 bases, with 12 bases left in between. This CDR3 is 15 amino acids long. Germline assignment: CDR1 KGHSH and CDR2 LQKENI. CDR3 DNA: TGTGCCAGCTCACCACGGTCCAGGGCGGATCAGCCCCAGCATTTT. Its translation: CASSPRSRADQPQHF.

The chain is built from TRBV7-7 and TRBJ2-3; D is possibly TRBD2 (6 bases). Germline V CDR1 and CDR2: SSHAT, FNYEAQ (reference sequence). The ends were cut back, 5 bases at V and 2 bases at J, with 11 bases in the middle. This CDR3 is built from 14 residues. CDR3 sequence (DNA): TGTGCCAGCAGCCCGACGGGAGCCACAGATACGCAGTATTTT. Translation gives CASSPTGATDTQYF.

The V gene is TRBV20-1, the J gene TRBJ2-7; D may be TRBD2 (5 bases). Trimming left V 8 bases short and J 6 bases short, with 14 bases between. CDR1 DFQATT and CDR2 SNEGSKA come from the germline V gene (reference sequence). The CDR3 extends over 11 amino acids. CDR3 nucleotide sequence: TGCAGTCAAGGCGACGGGGTCGAGCAGTACTTC. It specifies CSQGDGVEQYF.